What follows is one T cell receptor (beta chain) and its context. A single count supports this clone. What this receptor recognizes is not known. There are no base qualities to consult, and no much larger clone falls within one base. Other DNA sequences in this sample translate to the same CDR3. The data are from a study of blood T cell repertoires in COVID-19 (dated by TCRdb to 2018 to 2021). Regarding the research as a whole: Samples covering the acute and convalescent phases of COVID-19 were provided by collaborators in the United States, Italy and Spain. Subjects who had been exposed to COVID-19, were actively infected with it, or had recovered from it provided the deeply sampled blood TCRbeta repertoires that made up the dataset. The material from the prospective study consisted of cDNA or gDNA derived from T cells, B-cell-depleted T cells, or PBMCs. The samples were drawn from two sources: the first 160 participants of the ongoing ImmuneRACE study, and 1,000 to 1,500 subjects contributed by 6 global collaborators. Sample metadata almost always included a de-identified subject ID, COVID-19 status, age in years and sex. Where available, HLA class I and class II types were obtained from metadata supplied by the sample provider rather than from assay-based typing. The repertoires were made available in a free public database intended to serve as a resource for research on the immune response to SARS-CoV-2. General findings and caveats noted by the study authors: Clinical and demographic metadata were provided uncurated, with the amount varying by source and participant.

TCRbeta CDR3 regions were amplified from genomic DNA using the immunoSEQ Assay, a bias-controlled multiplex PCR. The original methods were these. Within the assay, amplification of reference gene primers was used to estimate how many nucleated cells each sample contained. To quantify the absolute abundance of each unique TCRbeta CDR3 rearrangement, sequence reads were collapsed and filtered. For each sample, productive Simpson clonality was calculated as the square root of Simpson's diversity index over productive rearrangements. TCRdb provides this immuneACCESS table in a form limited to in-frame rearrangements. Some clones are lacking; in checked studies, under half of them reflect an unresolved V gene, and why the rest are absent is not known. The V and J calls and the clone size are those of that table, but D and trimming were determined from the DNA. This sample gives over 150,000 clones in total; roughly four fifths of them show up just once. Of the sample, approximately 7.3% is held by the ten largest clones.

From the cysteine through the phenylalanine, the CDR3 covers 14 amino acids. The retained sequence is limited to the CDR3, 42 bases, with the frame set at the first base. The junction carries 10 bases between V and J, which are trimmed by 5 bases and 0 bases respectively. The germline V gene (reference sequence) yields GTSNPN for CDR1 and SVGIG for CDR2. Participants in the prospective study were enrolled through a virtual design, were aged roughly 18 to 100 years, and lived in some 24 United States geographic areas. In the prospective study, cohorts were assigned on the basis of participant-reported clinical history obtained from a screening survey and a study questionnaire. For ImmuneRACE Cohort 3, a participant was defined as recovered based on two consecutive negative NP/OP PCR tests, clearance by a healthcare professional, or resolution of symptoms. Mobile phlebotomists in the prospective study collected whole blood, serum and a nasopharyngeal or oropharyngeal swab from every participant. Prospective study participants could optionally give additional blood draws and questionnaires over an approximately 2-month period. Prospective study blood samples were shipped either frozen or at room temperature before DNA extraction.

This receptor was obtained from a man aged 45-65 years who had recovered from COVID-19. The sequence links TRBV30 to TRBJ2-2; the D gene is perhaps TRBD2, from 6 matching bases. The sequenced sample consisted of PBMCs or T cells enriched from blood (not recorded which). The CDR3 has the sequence CAWGRDSNTGELFF. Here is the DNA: TGTGCCTGGGGGCGGGACTCGAACACCGGGGAGCTGTTTTTT.